This is a list of T cell receptor beta chains from one sample in a study of CD8 T cell repertoires and HIV-1 epitope variants. Using immunoSEQ multiplex PCR, the repertoire was profiled, and TCRdb retains in-frame clones only, with some absent. The sample consists of about 990 clones, roughly 66% of them appearing once. These receptors' targets are unknown. Sequencing input: cultured CD8+ T cells derived from PBMCs. The source is a male donor with HIV. Each CDR3 is given with its conserved first and last residue. Each record gives: CDR3 length, D gene, J gene, clone size, V gene, CDR3 DNA, CDR3 protein. D genes are given only for firm matches. The listing skips clone size in some rows; elsewhere it reads once, few, many or a size class.

14 | . | TRBJ2-7 | . | TRBV5-1 | TGCGCCAGCAGCTTGTATGCCGGGGGCTACGAGCAGTACTTC | CASSLYAGGYEQYF
11 | . | TRBJ2-1 | . | TRBV5-4 | TGTGCCAGCAGCACCTCCAATGAGCAGTTCTTC | CASSTSNEQFF
15 | . | TRBJ2-3 | . | TRBV4-3 | TGCGCCAGCAGCCAAGAAGTAAACAGACCAGATACGCAGTATTTT | CASSQEVNRPDTQYF
11 | . | TRBJ1-2 | once | TRBV28 | TGTGCCAGCAGTGGGGTGTATGGCTACACCTTC | CASSGVYGYTF
13 | . | TRBJ2-1 | . | TRBV28 | TGTGCCACAGCATGGGACGTCCCCAATGAGCAGTTCTTC | CATAWDVPNEQFF
14 | . | TRBJ1-6 | few | TRBV30 | TGTGCCTGGAGGGGTCAGTCAAACAATTCACCCCTCCACTTT | CAWRGQSNNSPLHF
14 | . | TRBJ2-6 | . | TRBV27 | TGTGCCAGCGGAAGACGCTCTGGGGCCAACGTCCTGACTTTC | CASGRRSGANVLTF
15 | TRBD1 | TRBJ1-4 | . | TRBV9 | TGTGCCAGCAGCCCAAGGGACAGTTCTAATGAAAAACTGTTTTTT | CASSPRDSSNEKLFF
13 | . | TRBJ1-1 | once | TRBV6-4 | TGTGCCAGCAGTGTCGATCAACAGGGAAAAGCTTTCTTT | CASSVDQQGKAFF
14 | . | TRBJ2-3 | . | TRBV6-5 | TGTGCCAGCAGTCCTGGACTGAGAGACGGTACGCAGTATTTT | CASSPGLRDGTQYF
12 | . | TRBJ1-1 | few | TRBV10-3 | TGTGCCATCAGTGAGGGGGATACTGAAGCTTTCTTT | CAISEGDTEAFF
14 | . | TRBJ1-1 | . | TRBV28 | TGTGCCAGCGGTGGGGAGTGGGCAGGAACTGAAGCTTTCTTT | CASGGEWAGTEAFF
12 | . | TRBJ2-7 | . | TRBV5-1 | TGCGCCAGCGAAGGGGATTCCTACGAGCAGTACTTC | CASEGDSYEQYF
18 | TRBD2 | TRBJ2-3 | once | TRBV29-1 | TGCAGCGTTTGGGGAGTGGGGACTAGAGATTCTAGCACAGATACGCAGTATTTT | CSVWGVGTRDSSTDTQYF
13 | . | TRBJ2-4 | few | TRBV4-3 | TGCGCCAGCAGCCAAGGGGTGTCGGACATTCAGTACTTC | CASSQGVSDIQYF
17 | TRBD1 | TRBJ1-2 | few | TRBV28 | TGTGCCAGCACCCCCGGGGACAGGGGACCCTACGGCTATGGCTACACCTTC | CASTPGDRGPYGYGYTF
15 | TRBD1 | TRBJ2-7 | . | TRBV28 | TGTGCCAGCAGTTTAAGGACAGGGGCGGACTACGAGCAGTACTTC | CASSLRTGADYEQYF
11 | . | TRBJ2-5 | . | TRBV5-1 | TGCGCCAGCAGCTTGACAGAGACCCAGTACTTC | CASSLTETQYF
15 | . | TRBJ2-7 | . | TRBV30 | TGTGCCTGGAGTAGAGACAGGTTCCACACCTACGAGCAGTACTTC | CAWSRDRFHTYEQYF
15 | TRBD1 | TRBJ2-1 | few | TRBV27 | TGTGCCAGCAGTTTATTTCGGGACAGTCGCAATGAGCAGTTCTTC | CASSLFRDSRNEQFF
15 | . | TRBJ2-4 | few | TRBV27 | TGTGCCAGCAGTTCCTCCGAGAGGGGCCAAAACATTCAGTACTTC | CASSSSERGQNIQYF
15 | . | TRBJ2-7 | . | TRBV29-1 | TGCAGCGTTGTAGGATACGACGGGTACTACTACGAGCAGTACTTC | CSVVGYDGYYYEQYF
15 | TRBD1 | TRBJ1-5 | hyperexpanded | TRBV19 | TGTGCCAGTACCCCGGACAGGTTAAGCAATCAGCCCCAGCATTTT | CASTPDRLSNQPQHF
14 | . | TRBJ2-6 | . | TRBV28 | TGTGCCAGCAGGGGACCCTCTGGGGCCAACGTCCTGACTTTC | CASRGPSGANVLTF
16 | . | TRBJ2-7 | . | TRBV27 | TGTGCCAGCAGTTTATCACAGGGAACCCTCTCCTACGAGCAGTACTTC | CASSLSQGTLSYEQYF
15 | . | TRBJ2-6 | . | TRBV9 | TGTGCCAGCAGCGTAGGAGGGTCTGGGGCCAACGTCCTGACTTTC | CASSVGGSGANVLTF
13 | . | TRBJ2-7 | few | TRBV2 | TGTGCCAGCAGTGAAGTAGCTTCCTACGAGCAGTACTTC | CASSEVASYEQYF
15 | . | TRBJ2-5 | . | TRBV7-7 | TGTGCCAGCAGCCCAGGACAACAGGGTTCAGAGACCCAGTACTTC | CASSPGQQGSETQYF
13 | . | TRBJ2-5 | . | TRBV5-6 | TGTGCCAGCAGCTTTGGAGTTGGAGAGACCCAGTACTTC | CASSFGVGETQYF
17 | TRBD2 | TRBJ2-7 | . | TRBV15 | TGTGCCACCAGCAGAGCAACCTTAGCGGGGGACTCCTACGAGCAGTACTTC | CATSRATLAGDSYEQYF
14 | . | TRBJ1-2 | . | TRBV27 | TGTGCCAGCAGTTATACAGGGATGGTGGATGGCTACACCTTC | CASSYTGMVDGYTF
16 | TRBD2 | TRBJ2-1 | . | TRBV6-1 | TGTGCCAGCAGTGCTGGGACTAAAACTCCCTACAATGAGCAGTTCTTC | CASSAGTKTPYNEQFF
12 | . | TRBJ1-1 | . | TRBV6-5 | TGTGCCAGCAGTGGGGGGGTCACTGAAGCTTTCTTT | CASSGGVTEAFF
12 | . | TRBJ1-1 | . | TRBV7-6 | TGTGCCAGCAGCAGCGCCGGGACTGAAGCTTTCTTT | CASSSAGTEAFF
13 | . | TRBJ2-7 | . | TRBV7-7 | TGTGCCAGCAGCCCGGACAGTTCCTACGAGCAGTACTTC | CASSPDSSYEQYF
13 | . | TRBJ2-7 | . | TRBV6-1 | TGTGCCAGCAGTGAACCCCGGTGGAACGAGCAGTACTTC | CASSEPRWNEQYF
14 | . | TRBJ2-7 | . | TRBV5-1 | TGCGCCAGCAGCTTGGGGGGGATCTCCTACGAGCAGTACTTC | CASSLGGISYEQYF
15 | . | TRBJ2-3 | . | TRBV27 | TGTGCCAGCAGTTTATCGTCCCCCTCCACAGATACGCAGTATTTT | CASSLSSPSTDTQYF
13 | TRBD1 | TRBJ1-2 | . | TRBV9 | TGTGCCAGCAGCCCTGGGACAGATTATGGCTACACCTTC | CASSPGTDYGYTF
11 | . | TRBJ2-7 | . | TRBV5-6 | TGTGCCAGCAGCTTCTCAGGAGAGCAGTACTTC | CASSFSGEQYF
14 | . | TRBJ2-1 | few | TRBV10-1 | TGCGCCAGCAGTGATGAGGTGGGGTACAATGAGCAGTTCTTC | CASSDEVGYNEQFF
15 | . | TRBJ2-7 | . | TRBV7-2 | TGTGCCAGCAGCTTAGACGGGGGCGCCTCCTACGAGCAGTACTTC | CASSLDGGASYEQYF
16 | TRBD1 | TRBJ2-7 | . | TRBV7-9 | TGTGCCAGCAGCTCCCGTGGACAGGGGGTTCCCTACGAGCAGTACTTC | CASSSRGQGVPYEQYF
16 | . | TRBJ2-6 | few | TRBV7-9 | TGTGCCAGCAGCTTCAATTCGGAGTCTGGGGCCAACGTCCTGACTTTC | CASSFNSESGANVLTF
11 | TRBD1 | TRBJ1-1 | . | TRBV19 | TGTGCCTTCTCAGGGGGCGCGGGGGCTTTCTTT | CAFSGGAGAFF
15 | TRBD1 | TRBJ1-6 | . | TRBV19 | TGTGCCAGTAGTATGGTCCAGGGGGCCAATTCACCCCTCCACTTT | CASSMVQGANSPLHF
14 | . | TRBJ2-7 | once | TRBV4-3 | TGCGCCAGCAGCCTCAGTTCGCAGTCCTACGAGCAGTACTTC | CASSLSSQSYEQYF
12 | . | TRBJ2-1 | few | TRBV5-6 | TGTGCCAGCAGCTCCAGACCGAATGAGCAGTTCTTC | CASSSRPNEQFF